This entry features one TCR beta chain sequence. The CDR3 consists of 15 residues. Germline-derived CDR1 and CDR2 are SGHNT and YYREEE (reference sequence). The V segment lost 3 bases and the J segment 2 bases; nucleotides outside the gene matches: 5. This entry belongs to a study of blood T cell repertoires in COVID-19. Across the study: Sites in the United States, Italy and Spain provided acute and convalescent COVID-19 samples. PBMCs, B-cell-depleted T cells, or T cells were the source of the cDNA or gDNA that made up the material.

Original analysis: Quantification of nucleated cells was approximated via reference gene primer amplification. Some clones are missing from TCRdb's copy, which holds only in-frame ones; the method was immunoSEQ multiplex PCR. V, J and clone size reflect that table, while D and trimming were determined from the DNA. The table lists around 52,000 clones, around nine tenths of them singletons. This TCR was sampled from a woman older than 75 with acute or convalescent COVID-19. The chain is built from TRBV5-4 and TRBJ2-3; TRBD2 agrees at 8 bases. Specimen: peripheral blood. This chain's CDR3 is CASSSRGASTDTQYF. The CDR3 coding sequence is TGTGCCAGCAGCTCGCGGGGGGCCTCCACAGATACGCAGTATTTT. The whole variable domain, filled in from reference TRBV5-4 and TRBJ2-3, reads ETGVTQSPTHLIKTRGQQVTLRCSSQSGHNTVSWYQQALGQGPQFIFQYYREEENGRGNFPPRFSGLQFPNYSSELNVNALELDDSALYLCASSSRGASTDTQYFGPGTRLTVL.